This T cell receptor beta chain derives from a study of Graves' ophthalmopathy and Graves' hyperthyroidism. Across the whole study: Prior to any treatment, peripheral blood was collected at the time of initial diagnosis. Regarding the study as a whole: The model predicted ophthalmopathy progression with roughly 70% sensitivity and 72% to 85% specificity. Blood samples also showed most expanded thyroid clonotypes exceeding 0.001 frequency.

If patients had other autoimmune diseases, uncontrolled infections, pregnancy or lactation, they were excluded. Germline V gene lookup returns CDR1 LGHNA and CDR2 YNFKEQ. This CDR3 contains 16 residues. The sample holds many counts of this clonotype. Its matching antigen is unknown. In this CDR3 the conserved last residue, phenylalanine or tryptophan, is missing, so a read error is likely. Amplifying from RNA transcripts, the study obtained TCR beta CDR3 regions. HTBI primers served in a first-round RT-PCR, which a second-round multiplex PCR followed. TCRdb reanalysed the multiplex PCR reads using MiXCR and keeps one entry per CDR3 protein. The table records 170,000 or so distinct CDR3 sequences, under 45% of them present only once.

The chain employs TRBV4-2 and TRBJ1-5; D uncertain. This sequence originates from a man aged 25-45 years with Graves' ophthalmopathy. Sequenced input: peripheral blood. In DNA form, the CDR3 reads TGTGTCAGCAGCCAAGATCTAGAAGGGATCAATCAGCCCCAGCATTCT. This encodes CVSSQDLEGINQPQHS.